This T cell receptor beta chain came from a study of blood T cell repertoires in COVID-19. About the study: Sample material is recorded as cDNA or gDNA derived from T cells, B-cell-depleted T cells, or PBMCs.

This CDR3 has 13 residues. Germline V CDR1 and CDR2: KGHSH, LQKENI. V was trimmed by 4 bases and J by 2 bases, leaving 9 bases between them. Some clones are missing from TCRdb's copy, which holds only in-frame ones; the method was immunoSEQ multiplex PCR. The data contain about 120,000 clones, approximately 77% of them singletons. The sample consisted of peripheral blood. The genes are TRBV18 and TRBJ2-7; perhaps TRBD1 as D (5 bases). This receptor was taken from a human donor in a cohort sampled during active COVID-19. In nucleotides, the CDR3 is TGTGCCAGCTCACTGGGGCGTACCTACGAGCAGTACTTC. Its translation is CASSLGRTYEQYF.